The next 23 T cell receptor beta chains were all read from a single sample in a study of shared clonotypes between healthy human individuals (dated by TCRdb to 2018 to 2021). CD8 naive samples were obtained by positive selection for CCR7 among CD45RO-negative cells, yielding a CD45RA+CCR7+ population from which TemRA cells were excluded. Libraries were constructed by the immunoSEQ multiplex PCR assay. The table was pulled from immuneACCESS by TCRdb, which kept in-frame rearrangements only. Such tables lose some clones; where checked, under half of the loss comes from unresolved V genes, and the rest has no known cause. For this sample the table gives millions of clones, of which approximately 95% were detected only once. The ten largest clonotypes hold 0.85% to 1.2% of the sample. Source material: naive CD8+ T cells sorted from blood. In the paper's terms, the cell subset or site label means: CD45RA+CCR7+. The receptors were sampled from a man between 18 and 29 years old in good health.

This clone was counted once. This chain links TRBV10-2 with TRBJ1-1; D unclear. V lost 2 bases, J lost 8 bases, and 9 bases lay in between. The CDR3 runs 12 residues. Germline-derived CDR1 and CDR2 are WSHSY and SAAADI. The CDR3 coding sequence is TGCGCCAGCAGTGAGGGCCGACGGGAAGCTTTCTTT. This gives the protein CASSEGRREAFF.

The V gene is TRBV10-3, the J gene TRBJ1-2; D not certain. Looked up from germline, CDR1 is ENHRY and CDR2 is SYGVKD. The CDR3 runs to 16 residues. Trimming left V 8 bases short and J 7 bases short, with 26 bases between. CDR3 DNA sequence: TGTGCCATCTACTCGGGTAAACAAGAAATGGATGGTGGCTACACCTTC. This codes for CAIYSGKQEMDGGYTF.

This clone was recorded many times. J is TRBJ1-3 and V is TRBV30, with 8 bases aligning to TRBD1. Germline trimming cut 5 bases from V and 2 bases from J; bases unmatched to any gene: 5. This CDR3 is built from 14 residues. Germline CDR1 is GTSNPN and CDR2 is SVGIG (reference sequence). CDR3 sequence: CAWGTGLAGNTIYF. For the CDR3, the DNA is TGTGCCTGGGGGACAGGTTTGGCTGGAAACACCATATATTTT.

The genes are TRBV6-1 and TRBJ2-7, with D possibly being TRBD2 (6 bases). The germline gives CDR1 MNHNS, CDR2 SASEGT. Trimming removed 1 base from V and 5 bases from J, with 15 bases in between. The CDR3 sequence is 15 residues long. The CDR3 loop is CASSEEKEGNNEQYF. CDR3 nucleotides: TGTGCCAGCAGTGAAGAGAAGGAGGGTAACAACGAGCAGTACTTC.

The chain couples TRBV6-6 to TRBJ2-1, with 10 bases matching TRBD1. Germline V gives CDR1 MNHNY, CDR2 SVGAGI (reference sequence). Trimming cost V 4 bases and J 15 bases; bases outside gene matches: 6. The CDR3 has 12 amino acids. CDR3 protein: CASSFERDRGFF. The CDR3 nucleotides are TGTGCCAGCAGTTTTGAGAGGGACAGGGGGTTCTTC.

The rearrangement uses TRBV25-1 and TRBJ1-3; D gene unclear. V was clipped by 4 bases and J by 9 bases, with 16 bases between them. This CDR3 contains 14 residues. Germline-derived CDR1 and CDR2 are MGHDK and SYGVNS. In DNA form, the CDR3 reads TGTGCCAGCAGTGCGACAAGCCTTTGGGGCACCATATATTTT. Protein product: CASSATSLWGTIYF. The full variable domain, with the rest looked up from reference TRBV25-1 and TRBJ1-3, is EADIYQTPRYLVIGTGKKITLECSQTMGHDKMYWYQQDPGMELHLIHYSYGVNSTEKGDLSSESTVSRIRTEHFPLTLESARPSHTSQYLCASSATSLWGTIYFGEGSWLTVV.

Note on this clone: Within the sample, other DNA sequences also encode this same CDR3. The V gene is TRBV11-2, the J gene TRBJ2-7; D is unresolved. The CDR3 loop spans 15 amino acids. V was pared by 0 bases and J by 0 bases, with 9 bases between. Germline-derived CDR1 and CDR2 are SGHAT and FQNNGV. The CDR3 DNA sequence: TGTGCCAGCAGCTTAGAGACACCCAGCTCCTACGAGCAGTACTTC. Translated, it gives CASSLETPSSYEQYF.

The gene calls are TRBV19 and TRBJ1-1; 7 nucleotides align to TRBD1. The CDR3 contains 19 residues. The germline CDR1 and CDR2 sequences are LNHDA and SQIVND (reference sequence). J gave up 0 bases and V 5 bases, and 18 bases lay outside the gene matches. The CDR3 DNA sequence: TGTGCCAGTAGTGTCGGGACAGCTAAACAAACATGGGTGAACACTGAAGCTTTCTTT. It translates to CASSVGTAKQTWVNTEAFF.

The chain recombines TRBV5-1 with TRBJ2-2; D gene uncertain. This CDR3 is built from 12 residues. Trimming took off 2 bases at V and 3 bases at J, with 2 bases between the two ends. The germline V gene has CDR1 SGHRS and CDR2 YFSETQ. The CDR3 nucleotides are TGCGCCAGCAGCTTTTACACCGGGGAGCTGTTTTTT. Protein sequence: CASSFYTGELFF. The variable domain in full, completed from reference TRBV5-1 and TRBJ2-2, reads KAGVTQTPRYLIKTRGQQVTLSCSPISGHRSVSWYQQTPGQGLQFLFEYFSETQRNKGNFPGRFSGRQFSNSRSEMNVSTLELGDSALYLCASSFYTGELFFGEGSRLTVL.

In this sample, this clone turned up a few times. The rearrangement uses TRBV5-5 and TRBJ2-1; D remains ambiguous. The CDR3 is 13 amino acids. Germline values: CDR1 SGHKS, CDR2 YYEKEE (reference sequence). The ends were cut back, 0 bases at V and 4 bases at J, with 5 bases in the middle. The CDR3 loop reads CASSLDVYNEQFF. CDR3 nucleotides: TGTGCCAGCAGCTTGGACGTTTACAATGAGCAGTTCTTC. The full variable domain, its missing parts supplied by reference TRBV5-5 and TRBJ2-1, is DAGVTQSPTHLIKTRGQQVTLRCSPISGHKSVSWYQQVLGQGPQFIFQYYEKEERGRGNFPDRFSARQFPNYSSELNVNALLLGDSALYLCASSLDVYNEQFFGPGTRLTVL.

This clone appeared a single time. This chain links TRBV5-6 with TRBJ1-6, with no clear D. V was shortened by 0 bases and J by 7 bases, with 8 bases between the two germline ends. CDR1 and CDR2 from the germline V gene are SGHDT and YYEEEE. The CDR3 extends over 14 amino acids. This CDR3 is CASSLGGSNSPLHF. The DNA of the CDR3 is TGTGCCAGCAGCTTGGGAGGGAGCAATTCACCCCTCCACTTT.

The rearrangement links TRBV7-9 to TRBJ1-3; no definite D call. In germline, CDR1 is SEHNR, CDR2 FQNEAQ (reference sequence). The CDR3 is 13 residues long. CDR3 DNA: TGTGCGGCTGAGGCGTTCTCTGGAAACACCATATATTTT. The encoded protein is CAAEAFSGNTIYF.

The V call is TRBV27, the J call TRBJ2-3; TRBD2 agrees at 14 bases. Germline loops: CDR1 MNHEY, CDR2 SMNVEV (reference sequence). CDR3 size: 16 residues. Trimming took 3 bases from V and 6 from J; bases not matched to a gene: 5. The CDR3, as DNA: TGTGCCAGCAGTTTTGTGGGGACTAGCGGGAGTGATACGCAGTATTTT. It translates to CASSFVGTSGSDTQYF.

The chain uses TRBV11-2 and TRBJ1-1; D unclear. Trimming removed 3 bases at V and 6 bases at J, with 11 bases between. Looked up from germline, CDR1 is SGHAT and CDR2 is FQNNGV. The CDR3 is 13 residues long. The CDR3 nucleotides are TGTGCCAGCAGCTTGGAACTGGTATCTGAAGCTTTCTTT. The encoded protein is CASSLELVSEAFF. Looking up the rest from reference TRBV11-2 and TRBJ1-1 gives the full variable domain: EAGVAQSPRYKIIEKRQSVAFWCNPISGHATLYWYQQILGQGPKLLIQFQNNGVVDDSQLPKDRFSAERLKGVDSTLKIQPAKLEDSAVYLCASSLELVSEAFFGQGTRLTVV.

The rearrangement joins TRBV9 to TRBJ2-7, with 9 bases lining up with TRBD1. Trimming cost V 4 bases and J 6 bases; bases outside gene matches: 14. This CDR3 is 16 amino acids long. Germline V gives CDR1 SGDLS, CDR2 YYNGEE. The CDR3 bases are TGTGCCAGCAGCCCGAGATCTTCCGGGACAGGGCGCGAGCAGTACTTC. Its translation: CASSPRSSGTGREQYF.

This chain uses TRBV7-6 with TRBJ1-6; 8 bases line up with TRBD1. Germline trimming cut 0 bases from V and 7 bases from J; bases unmatched to any gene: 11. Germline values: CDR1 SGHVS, CDR2 FNYEAQ. The CDR3 has 18 residues. CDR3 region: CASSLANAGGQANSPLHF. CDR3 DNA sequence: TGTGCCAGCAGCTTAGCGAACGCGGGGGGACAGGCAAATTCACCCCTCCACTTT.

The genes are TRBV5-4 and TRBJ1-3, with D possibly matching TRBD1 (6 bases). V was pared by 1 base and J by 1 base, with 9 bases between. This CDR3 contains 15 residues. CDR1 and CDR2 (germline): SGHNT, YYREEE (reference sequence). CDR3 in DNA: TGTGCCAGCAGCTTGAGGGGGGGGTCTGGAAACACCATATATTTT. Its protein is CASSLRGGSGNTIYF.

The rearrangement joins TRBV29-1 to TRBJ2-1; no reliable D call. Germline CDR1 SQVTM, CDR2 ANQGSEA. The CDR3 contains 16 residues. V lost 0 bases and J lost 0, with 12 bases in between. CDR3 sequence (DNA): TGCAGCGTTGAAGATCCATTACGGAGCTCCTACAATGAGCAGTTCTTC. Encoded protein: CSVEDPLRSSYNEQFF.

The chain has TRBV4-1 and TRBJ1-1; D gene uncertain. The CDR3 runs to 14 residues. Deletions cut 1 base from V and 0 bases from J, with 6 bases between. The germline V gene has CDR1 MGHRA and CDR2 YSYEKL. The CDR3 loop reads CASSQVRMNTEAFF. For the CDR3, the DNA is TGCGCCAGCAGCCAAGTCCGAATGAACACTGAAGCTTTCTTT.

The chain couples TRBV7-9 to TRBJ1-1, with 7 positions matching TRBD1. The CDR3 spans 15 residues. Losses at the gene ends were 1 base for V and 3 bases for J; bases not matched to a gene: 5. In germline, CDR1 is SEHNR, CDR2 FQNEAQ (reference sequence). The CDR3: CASSLGPGGDTEAFF. The CDR3, as DNA: TGTGCCAGCAGCTTAGGCCCAGGGGGGGACACTGAAGCTTTCTTT.

This chain links TRBV4-2 with TRBJ2-7; either TRBD1 or TRBD2 may fit D (5 bases each). The germline V gene has CDR1 LGHNA and CDR2 YNFKEQ. V gave up 3 bases and J gave up 4 bases, with 10 bases separating them. There are 13 residues in the CDR3. CDR3 in DNA: TGTGCCAGCAGCCAGTGGGACGGTTACGAGCAGTACTTC. This encodes CASSQWDGYEQYF.

The DNA for the CDR3 is TGCGCCAGCAGCCAAGGACTAGCGGACGCGACCTACAATGAGCAGTTCTTC. Its protein product is CASSQGLADATYNEQFF. This sequence joins TRBV4-3 and TRBJ2-1; 9 nucleotides align to TRBD2. V gave up 1 base and J gave up 2 bases; unmatched junction bases: 6. Germline CDR1 LGHNA, CDR2 YSLEER. CDR3 length: 17 residues.

The V call is TRBV5-1, the J call TRBJ2-3, with a possible D match to TRBD2 (6 bases). Trimming pared 7 bases from V and 0 bases from J, leaving 12 bases between. Germline-derived CDR1 and CDR2 are SGHRS and YFSETQ. CDR3 length: 14 amino acids. The CDR3 nucleotides read TGCGCCAGCCGAACTAGCAGAAGCACAGATACGCAGTATTTT. As protein: CASRTSRSTDTQYF.